A selection of T cell receptor beta chains follows, all from one sample in a study of cytomegalovirus exposure and HLA in healthy donors. The table came from immunoSEQ multiplex PCR; TCRdb's copy has only in-frame clones and leaves some out. There are around 68,000 clones in the sample; around 79% occur only once, and just under 7.5% lies in the top ten. The sequenced sample was PBMCs. All receptors derive from a woman in her twenties or thirties in good health and CMV-seropositive. CDR3s include the opening cysteine and the closing phenylalanine or tryptophan. Fields, in order: J gene, D gene, V gene, clone size, CDR3 DNA, CDR3 protein. The D gene is left open where the match is weak. A row's size may be missing; if present it is once, few, many or a size class.

J: TRBJ2-1
D: NA
V: TRBV7-2
size: medium-sized
DNA: TGTGCCAGCAGCTTAGGAGCGGGCTTATACAATGAGCAGTTCTTC
CDR3: CASSLGAGLYNEQFF

J: TRBJ2-7
D: NA
V: TRBV20-1
size: once
DNA: TGCAGTGCTAGGTCCCCAGGGGAGCAGTACTTC
CDR3: CSARSPGEQYF

J: TRBJ2-1
D: TRBD1
V: TRBV7-2
size: NA
DNA: TGTGCCAGCAGCCCTATGACAGGGATGGGGTACAATGAGCAGTTCTTC
CDR3: CASSPMTGMGYNEQFF

J: TRBJ2-5
D: TRBD2
V: TRBV6-5
size: NA
DNA: TGTGCCAGCACCTCCGGGGGGGAAGAGACCCAGTACTTC
CDR3: CASTSGGEETQYF

J: TRBJ1-4
D: NA
V: TRBV25-1
size: NA
DNA: TGTGCCAGCAGGGCGGACACGGAAAAACTGTTTTTT
CDR3: CASRADTEKLFF

J: TRBJ2-1
D: TRBD2
V: TRBV7-7
size: NA
DNA: TGTGCTAGCAGCTCAGCCGGGACTAGCAGTGTCCATGAGCAGTTCTTC
CDR3: CASSSAGTSSVHEQFF

J: TRBJ2-5
D: TRBD2
V: TRBV19
size: NA
DNA: TGTGCCAGTAGTACTCGTAGCGGGAGACCCCGAGGGGAGCGAGAGACCCAGTACTTC
CDR3: CASSTRSGRPRGERETQYF

J: TRBJ1-1
D: NA
V: TRBV30
size: NA
DNA: TGTGCCTGGAGTTCCTCCGTTTGGAGGAACACTGAAGCTTTCTTT
CDR3: CAWSSSVWRNTEAFF

J: TRBJ1-3
D: TRBD1
V: TRBV7-2
size: NA
DNA: TGTGCCAGCAGTCCGGACAGGGCTGGAAACACCATATATTTT
CDR3: CASSPDRAGNTIYF

J: TRBJ1-1
D: NA
V: TRBV19
size: NA
DNA: TGTGCCAGTAGTGCCCGCACAGGGACGGCTGAAGCTTTCTTT
CDR3: CASSARTGTAEAFF

J: TRBJ2-7
D: TRBD2
V: TRBV9
size: few
DNA: TGTGCCAGCGCCGGGTTAGGGACTAGCGATGAGCAGTACTTC
CDR3: CASAGLGTSDEQYF

J: TRBJ2-1
D: NA
V: TRBV2
size: NA
DNA: TGTGCCAGCAGTGACCGCGGGGTTGAGCAGTTCTTC
CDR3: CASSDRGVEQFF

J: TRBJ1-1
D: NA
V: TRBV7-9
size: once
DNA: TGTGCCAGCAGCTTAGCGGCAAAAGCTTTCTTT
CDR3: CASSLAAKAFF

J: TRBJ2-5
D: NA
V: TRBV7-6
size: NA
DNA: TGTGCCAGCAGCCCCGCCACAGGGAAAGAGACCCAGTACTTC
CDR3: CASSPATGKETQYF

J: TRBJ2-7
D: TRBD1
V: TRBV6-5
size: NA
DNA: TGTGCCAGCAGTTGGGGACAGGGGCTCACCTACGAGCAGTACTTC
CDR3: CASSWGQGLTYEQYF

J: TRBJ2-1
D: NA
V: TRBV11-3
size: NA
DNA: TGTGCCAGCAGCTTAGGAGGAGTTTCCTACAATGAGCAGTTCTTC
CDR3: CASSLGGVSYNEQFF

J: TRBJ2-7
D: TRBD2
V: TRBV5-4
size: NA
DNA: TGTGCCAGCAGCCGGGAGGGGAGTAATGTTTACGAGCAGTACTTC
CDR3: CASSREGSNVYEQYF

J: TRBJ1-5
D: TRBD1
V: TRBV27
size: NA
DNA: TGTGCCAGCAGTTCAGACAGGGGGCATGGTCAGCCCCAGCATTTT
CDR3: CASSSDRGHGQPQHF

J: TRBJ2-1
D: TRBD1
V: TRBV5-1
size: NA
DNA: TGCGCCAGCAGCATTGCCGGGACAGGGGCGAATGAGCAGTTCTTC
CDR3: CASSIAGTGANEQFF

J: TRBJ2-6
D: TRBD1
V: TRBV7-2
size: NA
DNA: TGTGCCAGCAGCCCCAGACAGGGGTTACCAGTCCTGACTTTC
CDR3: CASSPRQGLPVLTF

J: TRBJ1-2
D: NA
V: TRBV27
size: NA
DNA: TGTGCCAGCGGACGAGGGGGGGGCGGACCTTACAACTATGGCTACACCTTC
CDR3: CASGRGGGGPYNYGYTF

J: TRBJ1-1
D: TRBD1
V: TRBV7-3
size: few
DNA: TGTGCCAGCAGCTTAGACAGGGGAGCCACTGAAGCTTTCTTT
CDR3: CASSLDRGATEAFF

J: TRBJ1-2
D: TRBD1
V: TRBV27
size: NA
DNA: TGTGCCAGCAGTTTAAAGGGGCGGACAGGGGATGGCTACACCTTC
CDR3: CASSLKGRTGDGYTF

J: TRBJ1-5
D: TRBD1
V: TRBV6-5
size: few
DNA: TGTGCCAGCAGTGCGGACAGGGGGTTCTCTCAGCCCCAGCATTTT
CDR3: CASSADRGFSQPQHF

J: TRBJ2-6
D: TRBD2
V: TRBV5-1
size: NA
DNA: TGCGCCAGCAGCTCGGGGGGGCGGACATCTGGGGCCAACGTCCTGACTTTC
CDR3: CASSSGGRTSGANVLTF

J: TRBJ1-2
D: NA
V: TRBV4-1
size: NA
DNA: TGCGCCAGCAGCCAAGAAGAGCACTATGGCTACACCTTC
CDR3: CASSQEEHYGYTF

J: TRBJ2-1
D: NA
V: TRBV7-2
size: NA
DNA: TGTGCCAGCAGCTTAAGGGCCAGGGTGAGTGAGCAGTTCTTC
CDR3: CASSLRARVSEQFF

J: TRBJ2-4
D: TRBD2
V: TRBV5-1
size: NA
DNA: TGCGCCAGCAGCCCCCAGTTGACTAGCGGGAGGAGGGAGGGCAAAAACATTCAGTACTTC
CDR3: CASSPQLTSGRREGKNIQYF

J: TRBJ2-2
D: NA
V: TRBV2
size: NA
DNA: TGTGCCGACCGTGGGGGGTTCACCGGGGAGCTGTTTTTT
CDR3: CADRGGFTGELFF

J: TRBJ1-2
D: NA
V: TRBV5-5
size: few
DNA: TGTGCCAGCAGCGAGGATTGGGACTATGGCTACACCTTC
CDR3: CASSEDWDYGYTF

J: TRBJ2-7
D: NA
V: TRBV5-1
size: NA
DNA: TGCGCCAGCAGCTTGGCCTCGGAGATCTACGAGCAGTACTTC
CDR3: CASSLASEIYEQYF

J: TRBJ1-1
D: NA
V: TRBV7-8
size: NA
DNA: TGTGCCAGCAGCCCCCAGGGGATGGGGGACACTGAAGCTTTCTTT
CDR3: CASSPQGMGDTEAFF

J: TRBJ1-1
D: TRBD1
V: TRBV28
size: NA
DNA: TGTGCCAGCAGTTTTATGACGACGATCGCCGGGACAGGGTTTAATGAAGCTTTCTTT
CDR3: CASSFMTTIAGTGFNEAFF

J: TRBJ1-5
D: NA
V: TRBV2
size: NA
DNA: TGTGCCAGCAGTGAGGAGACAGTAGGCAATCAGCCCCAGCATTTT
CDR3: CASSEETVGNQPQHF

J: TRBJ1-6
D: TRBD1
V: TRBV7-8
size: NA
DNA: TGTGCCAGCAGCTTGAATCAGGGGGACTCACCCCTCCACTTT
CDR3: CASSLNQGDSPLHF

J: TRBJ1-1
D: NA
V: TRBV2
size: NA
DNA: TGTGCCAGCTTACTTCAGAACACTGAAGCTTTCTTT
CDR3: CASLLQNTEAFF

J: TRBJ2-7
D: NA
V: TRBV7-9
size: NA
DNA: TGTGCCAGCAGCTTAGGGGGGGGCGTCCGAACACAGTACTTC
CDR3: CASSLGGGVRTQYF

J: TRBJ1-4
D: NA
V: TRBV10-3
size: NA
DNA: TGTGCCTCAGCGGGGGCCGGTAATGAAAAACTGTTTTTT
CDR3: CASAGAGNEKLFF

J: TRBJ2-7
D: TRBD1
V: TRBV27
size: NA
DNA: TGTGCCAGCAGTTGGGGGGACAGGGACTCCTACGAGCAGTACTTC
CDR3: CASSWGDRDSYEQYF

J: TRBJ2-3
D: TRBD2
V: TRBV27
size: once
DNA: TGTGCCAGCGGTCGATTAGCGGGAGGGCCCGCAGATACGCAGTATTTT
CDR3: CASGRLAGGPADTQYF

J: TRBJ1-4
D: NA
V: TRBV6-1
size: few
DNA: TGTGCCAGCAGTGACGAAGTCCTAGAATTTTATGATGAAAAACTGTTTTTT
CDR3: CASSDEVLEFYDEKLFF

J: TRBJ2-7
D: TRBD2
V: TRBV11-2
size: NA
DNA: TGTGCCAGCAGCTTCTTCCGACTAGCGGGAGGACGAGACGAGCAGTACTTC
CDR3: CASSFFRLAGGRDEQYF

J: TRBJ2-1
D: NA
V: TRBV29-1
size: NA
DNA: TGCAGCGGATCAGGGGTCTACAATGAGCAGTTCTTC
CDR3: CSGSGVYNEQFF

J: TRBJ1-4
D: NA
V: TRBV4-1
size: NA
DNA: TGCGCCAGCAGCCAAGAATGGGCAAATGAAAAACTGTTTTTT
CDR3: CASSQEWANEKLFF

J: TRBJ2-7
D: NA
V: TRBV25-1
size: NA
DNA: TGTGCCAGCAGTGACGGCACCCACTACGAGCAGTACTTC
CDR3: CASSDGTHYEQYF

J: TRBJ1-2
D: NA
V: TRBV4-3
size: once
DNA: TGCGCCAGCAGCCAGGTGCTACGGGGGGACTATGGCTACACCTTC
CDR3: CASSQVLRGDYGYTF

J: TRBJ1-2
D: NA
V: TRBV2
size: NA
DNA: TGTGCCAGCAGTGAGAAGGGGGTGGGGTATGGCTACACCTTC
CDR3: CASSEKGVGYGYTF

J: TRBJ2-5
D: TRBD2
V: TRBV10-2
size: NA
DNA: TGCGCCAGCAGTACCACGGGACTAGCGGGAGAAGAGACCCAGTACTTC
CDR3: CASSTTGLAGEETQYF

J: TRBJ2-7
D: NA
V: TRBV7-2
size: NA
DNA: TGTGCCAGCAGCTTAGAAGGGAGCGGGTCCTACGAGCAGTACTTC
CDR3: CASSLEGSGSYEQYF

J: TRBJ1-5
D: NA
V: TRBV30
size: NA
DNA: TGTGCCTGGAGTGTCCCTCAGGGCGATTATAGCAATCAGCCCCAGCATTTT
CDR3: CAWSVPQGDYSNQPQHF

J: TRBJ1-4
D: NA
V: TRBV28
size: NA
DNA: TGTGCCAGCAGTTACAGGAGCGAAAAACTGTTTTTT
CDR3: CASSYRSEKLFF

J: TRBJ1-1
D: TRBD1
V: TRBV25-1
size: few
DNA: TGTGCCAGCAGTCCCCGTTCGACAGGGGGCCGCACTGAAGCTTTCTTT
CDR3: CASSPRSTGGRTEAFF

J: TRBJ2-2
D: TRBD1
V: TRBV2
size: NA
DNA: TGTGCCGGAACAGGGGGGCGTTCGGCCGGGGAGCTGTTTTTT
CDR3: CAGTGGRSAGELFF

J: TRBJ2-3
D: TRBD1
V: TRBV6-4
size: NA
DNA: TGTGCCAGCAGTGACGGGTCAGGGGGTAGCACAGATACGCAGTATTTT
CDR3: CASSDGSGGSTDTQYF

J: TRBJ2-1
D: TRBD2
V: TRBV19
size: NA
DNA: TGTGCCAGTAGCCAAGGGCTAGCGGGAGGTCGGAGGTACAATGAGCAGTTCTTC
CDR3: CASSQGLAGGRRYNEQFF

J: TRBJ1-3
D: NA
V: TRBV28
size: NA
DNA: TGTGCCACTGGAGGCAATGGAAACACCATATATTTT
CDR3: CATGGNGNTIYF

J: TRBJ2-7
D: NA
V: TRBV7-9
size: NA
DNA: TGTGCCAGCAGCCCCTCCGATCCAGGGGCCTACGAGCAGTACTTC
CDR3: CASSPSDPGAYEQYF

J: TRBJ2-7
D: TRBD1
V: TRBV19
size: few
DNA: TGTGCCAGTAGGCGGACAGGGGCATACGAGCAGTACTTC
CDR3: CASRRTGAYEQYF

J: TRBJ2-7
D: NA
V: TRBV25-1
size: NA
DNA: TGTGCCAGCAGTTATCGGGGGGCATCCGAGCAGTACTTC
CDR3: CASSYRGASEQYF

J: TRBJ2-1
D: TRBD2
V: TRBV7-9
size: NA
DNA: TGTGCCAGCAGCTCCCTAGCGGGAGCGGCCTCCTACAATGAGCAGTTCTTC
CDR3: CASSSLAGAASYNEQFF